The 14 T cell receptor beta chains given below trace back to one sample, sequenced in a study of blood T cell repertoires in COVID-19. Sequencing used immunoSEQ multiplex PCR; TCRdb keeps in-frame clones, though not all of them. The sample has 48,000 or so clones; 70% to 90% are singletons. Material for sequencing was peripheral blood. These receptor sequences come from a woman aged 55-70 years with acute or convalescent COVID-19.

This clone was seen only once. The V gene is TRBV10-1, the J gene TRBJ2-7; D is undetermined. The germline CDR1 and CDR2 sequences are WNHNN and SYGVQD (reference sequence). Trimming left V 9 bases short and J 2 bases short, with 5 bases between. The CDR3 is 10 amino acids. CDR3 in amino acids: CARPAYEQYF. CDR3 nucleotide sequence: TGCGCCAGACCAGCCTACGAGCAGTACTTC.

This sequence joins TRBV30 and TRBJ1-2; TRBD1 is a possible D gene (6 bases). Trimming took 3 bases from V and 8 from J, leaving 10 bases between them. The CDR3 contains 11 residues. Germline V lookup: CDR1 GTSNPN, CDR2 SVGIG (reference sequence). CDR3 in amino acids: CAWSTGQGYTF. DNA for the CDR3: TGTGCCTGGAGCACAGGGCAGGGCTACACCTTC.

The rearrangement joins TRBV6-5 to TRBJ2-7; 7 nucleotides align to TRBD1. The CDR3 is 13 amino acids. Germline CDR1 MNHEY, CDR2 SVGAGI. Germline trimming cut 0 bases from V and 10 bases from J; bases unmatched to any gene: 6. In DNA form, the CDR3 reads TGTGCCAGCAGTTACTCGATAGGGGGCGAACAGTACTTC. Its translation is CASSYSIGGEQYF.

The chain combines TRBV18 with TRBJ2-7; the D gene is possibly TRBD1 (5 bases). Trimming took off 6 bases at V and 6 bases at J, with 21 bases between the two ends. Germline V gene data show CDR1 as KGHSH and CDR2 as LQKENI. The CDR3 runs to 15 residues. The CDR3 bases are TGTGCCAGCTCGCGCTTAAAACCCCCTCAGGGCGAGCAGTACTTC. It encodes CASSRLKPPQGEQYF.

The rearrangement joins TRBV3-1 (or the pseudogene TRBV3-2) to TRBJ2-1, with D perhaps matching TRBD2 (5 bases). This CDR3 spans 16 amino acids. From germline, CDR1 is LGHDT and CDR2 YNNKEL (reference sequence). The germline V and J ends were trimmed by 5 bases and 4 bases, with 18 bases remaining between them. In DNA, the CDR3 is TGTGCCAGCAGCAGAGGTTCAGGAGGCTCATACAATGAGCAGTTCTTC. Its protein is CASSRGSGGSYNEQFF.

V gene TRBV2 combines with J gene TRBJ2-1; tentative D call: TRBD2 (6 bases). In germline, CDR1 is SNHLY, CDR2 FYNNEI. The CDR3 is made up of 13 amino acids. Trimming left V 2 bases short and J 15 bases short, with 17 bases between. CDR3 coding DNA: TGTGCCAGCAGTGAAATCTTCGGGGCTAGCGCGTTCTTC. The encoded protein is CASSEIFGASAFF.

As regards this clone: At one of its ends the junction is not consistent with the germline gene, which may arise from a read error. This chain joins TRBV6-5 and TRBJ1-1; D remains ambiguous. CDR1 is MNHEY and CDR2 is SVGAGI in the germline V gene. CDR3 length equals 12 residues. The DNA for the CDR3 is TGTGCCAGCATTTACGAGCTCGCTGAAGCTTTCTTT. Encoded protein: CASIYELAEAFF.

The chain is built from TRBV6-5 and TRBJ2-7, with a weak D call TRBD2 (6 bases). The V end was cut by 6 bases, the J end by 1 base, with 10 bases between. The CDR3 consists of 13 residues. CDR1 and CDR2 from the germline V gene are MNHEY and SVGAGI. Here the CDR3 DNA reads TGTGCCAGCAGCTCGGAGGGGTCCTACGAGCAGTACTTC. Its protein is CASSSEGSYEQYF.

The rearrangement uses TRBV7-9 and TRBJ1-5; 8 nucleotides agree with TRBD1. The V segment lost 5 bases and the J segment 10 bases; nucleotides outside the gene matches: 13. CDR3 length equals 15 residues. Germline CDR1 is SEHNR and CDR2 is FQNEAQ (reference sequence). CDR3 region: CASSQIDRGDEPQHF. The CDR3 DNA sequence: TGTGCCAGCAGCCAGATTGACAGGGGAGACGAACCCCAGCATTTT.

V and J are TRBV19 and TRBJ1-2, with 7 bases fitting TRBD1. V was clipped by 7 bases and J by 6 bases; unmatched bases: 11. The germline V gene has CDR1 LNHDA and CDR2 SQIVND (reference sequence). The CDR3 extends over 14 amino acids. The CDR3 DNA sequence: TGTGCCAGTAAATGGAGGGGGCGAGAGAATGGCTACACCTTC. The encoded protein is CASKWRGRENGYTF.

This clone came up once. The J gene is TRBJ2-5, the V gene TRBV29-1; TRBD1 matches 8 bases. The CDR3 extends over 14 amino acids. The V gene's germline CDR1 is SQVTM and CDR2 ANQGSEA. The trim removed 6 bases at V and 1 base at J, leaving 7 bases unmatched. Here the CDR3 reads CSVGTGHPQETQYF. DNA of the CDR3: TGCAGCGTCGGGACAGGTCATCCCCAAGAGACCCAGTACTTC.

J is TRBJ2-5 and V is TRBV6-1; 9 bases line up with TRBD2. Trimming cost V 3 bases and J 5 bases; bases outside gene matches: 13. Germline CDR1 and CDR2: MNHNS and SASEGT. The CDR3 is made up of 17 amino acids. Written as DNA, the CDR3 is TGTGCCAGCAGTGAGGGGGTGGGAGCGGGGGGCCGGGAGACCCAGTACTTC. Its translation is CASSEGVGAGGRETQYF.

J is TRBJ2-7 and V is TRBV2, with 8 bases aligning to TRBD1. Trimming at V came to 3 bases and at J to 6 bases, leaving 7 bases not matched to a gene. Germline V lookup: CDR1 SNHLY, CDR2 FYNNEI. The CDR3 covers 14 residues. The CDR3 DNA is TGTGCCAGCAGTGAGCAGGGGGCAGGTTTCGAGCAGTACTTC. Protein product: CASSEQGAGFEQYF.

This clone was recorded a few times. The J gene is TRBJ2-3, the V gene TRBV6-2 or TRBV6-3; 10 bases are shared with TRBD2. V shed 0 bases, J shed 2 bases, and the junction held 8 bases outside the gene matches. The CDR3 is 18 residues long. Germline CDR1 MNHEY, CDR2 SVGEGT. The CDR3 sequence: CASSYSNVAGGNTDTQYF. The CDR3 bases are TGTGCCAGCAGTTACTCCAACGTAGCGGGGGGCAACACAGATACGCAGTATTTT.